The rows below give T cell receptor beta chains drawn from one sample of a study of cytomegalovirus exposure and HLA in healthy donors. Data came from immunoSEQ multiplex PCR; TCRdb stores just in-frame clones and leaves some out. The table has about 250,000 clones, around 87% seen once. The material sequenced was PBMCs. The receptors here all came from a man younger than 30 in good health and CMV-seronegative. Each CDR3 is given with its conserved first and last residue. Fields, in order: D gene, V gene, J gene, clone size, CDR3 DNA, CDR3 protein. A D gene is named only where the DNA matches it firmly. Not all rows give a size; the values are once, few, many and, for expanded clones, a class.

-	TRBV9	TRBJ2-1	once	TGTGCCAGCAGCGAGAGCCCCGGGTGGAGCTCCTACAATGAGCAGTTCTTC	CASSESPGWSSYNEQFF
TRBD1	TRBV5-1	TRBJ2-1	-	TGCGCCAGCAGCTCGGGGACAGGGCTCGTCAATGAGCAGTTCTTC	CASSSGTGLVNEQFF
TRBD1	TRBV5-1	TRBJ1-1	-	TGCGCCAGCAGCTCGGGACAGGTGGGCGAAGCTTTCTTT	CASSSGQVGEAFF
TRBD2	TRBV7-2	TRBJ2-7	-	TGTGCCAGCCGCACTAGCGGGGTTACCTACGAGCAGTACTTC	CASRTSGVTYEQYF
-	TRBV4-1	TRBJ2-5	-	TGCGCCAGCAGCCAACAGGGACACAAACAAGAGACCCAGTACTTC	CASSQQGHKQETQYF
TRBD1	TRBV5-4	TRBJ1-3	-	TGTGCCAGCAGTCTACAGGGGACGGGCTCTGGAAACACCATATATTTT	CASSLQGTGSGNTIYF
TRBD1	TRBV5-6	TRBJ2-6	-	TGTGCCACTGACAGGGGGACTGGGGCCAACGTCCTGACTTTC	CATDRGTGANVLTF
-	TRBV5-1	TRBJ2-1	-	TGCGCCAGCAGAACCGGGACTGCTAATGAGCAGTTCTTC	CASRTGTANEQFF
-	TRBV21-1	TRBJ2-7	-	TGTCGGGGACTAGCGGGGGGTTACTACGAGCAGTACTTC	CRGLAGGYYEQYF
TRBD2	TRBV7-8	TRBJ2-1	-	TGTGCCAGCAGCTGGGGACTAGCGGGTAGCCTACTATCCCCCGAGCAGTTCTTC	CASSWGLAGSLLSPEQFF
-	TRBV29-1	TRBJ1-1	-	TGCAGCGTTGAAAACGGGGGGACCTCTAACACTGAAGCTTTCTTT	CSVENGGTSNTEAFF
-	TRBV2	TRBJ2-7	-	TGTGCCAGCAGTCCTAGTGAAGAGCAGTACTTC	CASSPSEEQYF